This TCR beta chain was recovered during a study of CD8 T cells in ankylosing spondylitis. MiXCR was run by TCRdb on the 5' RACE reads, yielding one entry per CDR3 protein. The table includes some 130,000 distinct CDR3 sequences, more than 5.5% detected once. Germline V gene data show CDR1 as LGHNA and CDR2 as YNFKEQ. V was trimmed by 0 bases and J by 6 bases, leaving 14 bases between them. This CDR3 is 16 amino acids long. The sequenced material came from blood, either unsorted or a sorted T cell fraction (not recorded which). The gene calls are TRBV4-2 and TRBJ2-2, with D perhaps TRBD1 or TRBD2 (6 bases each). This clonotype was sampled from a female donor with ankylosing spondylitis or in good health (not recorded which). The CDR3, as DNA: TGTGCCAGCAGCCAAGATAGCAGGGGAGGTGCCGGGGAGCTGTTTTTT. Encoded protein: CASSQDSRGGAGELFF.